Listed below are T cell receptor beta chains from one sample, sequenced in a study of regulatory T cells in long-lasting Graves disease. Via MiXCR, TCRdb re-called the multiplex PCR reads, giving one row per CDR3 protein. The table shows fewer than 600,000 distinct CDR3 sequences, with about 20% occurring only once. Specimen: peripheral blood mononuclear cells (PBMCs), collected when the disease was refractory, from a patient treated with antithyroid drugs. Source of these receptors: a female donor with Graves disease. The CDR3 runs from the conserved cysteine through the conserved F or W. D genes are given only for firm matches. Clone size appears in some rows only: once, few, many, or a class for an expanded clone.

v_gene	j_gene	abundance	d_gene	CDR3aa	CDR3nt
TRBV5-6	TRBJ1-2	many	TRBD1	CASSSGQNYGYTF	TGTGCCAGCAGTTCGGGACAGAACTATGGCTACACCTTC
TRBV6-2/TRBV6-3	TRBJ2-7	many	-	CASSYSSGPSYEQYF	TGTGCCAGCAGTTACTCGTCAGGTCCCTCCTACGAGCAGTACTTC
TRBV20-1	TRBJ1-1	many	-	CSARDYTQAESNTEAFF	TGCAGTGCTAGAGACTACACCCAGGCGGAATCGAACACTGAAGCTTTCTTT
TRBV24-1	TRBJ1-6	few	TRBD1	CATSEAGTGRNSPLHF	TGTGCCACCAGTGAGGCCGGGACAGGGAGAAATTCACCCCTCCACTTT
TRBV12-3/TRBV12-4	TRBJ2-5	many	-	CASGAEGETQYF	TGTGCCAGCGGCGCGGAGGGGGAGACCCAGTACTTC
TRBV5-6	TRBJ1-1	few	-	CASSSGGQSEAFF	TGTGCCAGCAGCTCCGGAGGGCAGTCTGAAGCTTTCTTT
TRBV15	TRBJ2-5	many	TRBD1	CATSKTGDSSETQYF	TGTGCCACCAGCAAGACAGGGGATTCATCTGAGACCCAGTACTTC
TRBV20-1	TRBJ2-2	few	TRBD1	CSARGTGRTGTGELFF	TGCAGTGCTAGAGGGACAGGGAGGACTGGGACCGGGGAGCTGTTTTTT
TRBV28	TRBJ1-1	many	-	CASSLSWDPSAAEAFF	TGTGCCAGCAGTCTATCCTGGGACCCCTCGGCCGCTGAAGCTTTCTTT
TRBV6-2/TRBV6-3	TRBJ1-2	-	TRBD1	CASSWAGQRGYTF	TGTGCCAGCAGTTGGGCGGGACAGAGAGGCTACACCTTC
TRBV3-1	TRBJ1-5	many	-	CASSPSGGNQPQHF	TGTGCCAGCAGCCCCTCCGGAGGGAATCAGCCCCAGCATTTT
TRBV7-2	TRBJ2-1	-	-	CASSHSGHHNEQFF	TGTGCCAGCAGCCATTCGGGACACCACAATGAGCAGTTCTTC
TRBV18	TRBJ2-5	many	-	CASSPNDQETQYF	TGTGCCAGCTCACCAAACGATCAAGAGACCCAGTACTTC
TRBV6-1	TRBJ1-1	many	-	CASRGPLWTEAFF	TGTGCCAGCAGGGGACCCTTGTGGACTGAAGCTTTCTTT
TRBV28	TRBJ1-5	many	-	CASSLAFGNQPQHF	TGTGCCAGCAGTTTGGCGTTCGGCAATCAGCCCCAGCATTTT
TRBV6-1	TRBJ1-2	many	TRBD1	CASKTGGFYGYTF	TGTGCCAGCAAAACAGGGGGCTTCTATGGCTACACCTTC
TRBV7-2	TRBJ2-2	many	TRBD1	CASSPRTGGITGELFF	TGTGCCAGCAGCCCTCGGACAGGGGGTATCACCGGGGAGCTGTTTTTT
TRBV6-1	TRBJ1-6	-	TRBD1	CASSPGTANSPLHF	TGTGCCAGCAGTCCCGGGACAGCCAATTCACCCCTCCACTTT
TRBV6-2/TRBV6-3	TRBJ1-3	many	-	CASSSPTRSGNTIYF	TGTGCCAGCAGTTCCCCCACTCGCTCTGGAAACACCATATATTTT
TRBV7-3	TRBJ2-7	few	-	CASSLEQGQGEQYF	TGTGCCAGCAGCTTAGAACAGGGTCAGGGCGAGCAGTACTTC
TRBV6-5	TRBJ1-4	-	-	CASSYGGAFSEKLFF	TGTGCCAGCAGTTATGGTGGCGCGTTCTCTGAAAAACTGTTTTTT
TRBV9	TRBJ2-2	-	-	CASSRGVNTGELFF	TGTGCCAGCAGCAGAGGGGTGAACACCGGGGAGCTGTTTTTT
TRBV6-9	TRBJ1-1	many	TRBD1	CASSYSGGGHTEAFF	TGTGCCAGCAGTTACTCAGGGGGAGGGCACACTGAAGCTTTCTTT
TRBV5-4	TRBJ2-7	few	TRBD2	CASSLGTSGNYEQYF	TGTGCCAGCAGCCTAGGGACTAGCGGAAACTACGAGCAGTACTTC
TRBV2	TRBJ2-5	many	TRBD2	CASRERLAGGPQETQYF	TGTGCCAGCAGGGAAAGACTAGCGGGGGGGCCCCAAGAGACCCAGTACTTC
TRBV15	TRBJ1-1	many	-	CATSRDEWGDTEAFF	TGTGCCACCAGCAGAGATGAATGGGGAGACACTGAAGCTTTCTTT
TRBV27	TRBJ2-3	-	-	CASSLRTDNSDTQYF	TGTGCCAGCAGTTTGCGGACAGACAATTCAGATACGCAGTATTTT
TRBV2	TRBJ1-5	many	-	CASSERALFNQPQHF	TGTGCCAGCAGTGAACGGGCACTTTTTAATCAGCCCCAGCATTTT
TRBV28	TRBJ2-7	many	TRBD1	CASSGTDYFKLDEQYF	TGTGCCAGCAGCGGGACAGACTACTTTAAACTAGACGAGCAGTACTTC
TRBV6-1	TRBJ2-6	few	-	CASTPAGRSGANVLTF	TGTGCCAGTACCCCGGCAGGGCGCTCTGGGGCCAACGTCCTGACTTTC
TRBV12-3/TRBV12-4	TRBJ1-2	many	-	CASSLRNPPTFGYTF	TGTGCCAGCAGTTTACGGAACCCACCTACTTTCGGCTACACCTTC